The 5 T cell receptor beta chains reported below all come from one sample, sequenced in a study of cytomegalovirus exposure and HLA in healthy donors. Amplification used 60 Vbeta primers and 13 Jbeta primers. TCRdb's table, derived via immunoSEQ multiplex PCR, lists solely in-frame clones and lacks some. The data contain about 170,000 clones, 65% to 85% of them singletons. Sequenced: PBMCs. These receptor sequences come from a woman aged 18-29 years in good health and CMV-seronegative.

CDR3: CASSNPPAPGQGAGGYTF. CDR3 sequence (DNA): TGTGCCAGCAGCAACCCGCCCGCCCCGGGACAGGGGGCAGGTGGCTACACCTTC. The J gene is TRBJ1-2, the V gene TRBV7-6, with 12 bases identical to TRBD1. V trimming: 5 bases; J trimming: 7 bases; junction bases outside the gene matches: 17. The CDR3 consists of 18 residues. CDR1 and CDR2 from the germline V gene are SGHVS and FNYEAQ.

The V and J genes are TRBV2 and TRBJ1-5; TRBD1 agrees at 8 bases. The V gene end was trimmed by 0 bases and the J gene end by 5 bases; junction bases not matched to a gene: 12. Germline V gene lookup returns CDR1 SNHLY and CDR2 FYNNEI. This CDR3 has 18 amino acids. This chain's CDR3 is CASSEALQRQGAHQPQHF. DNA of the CDR3: TGTGCCAGCAGTGAAGCGCTCCAGCGGCAGGGGGCCCATCAGCCCCAGCATTTT.

The chain combines TRBV4-3 with TRBJ1-1; weak D call: TRBD1 (5 bases). CDR3 length equals 15 residues. CDR1 is LGHNA and CDR2 is YSLEER in the germline V gene. Trimming shortened V by 4 bases and J by 1 base, and 13 bases separated the two germline ends. CDR3 nucleotide sequence: TGCGCCAGCAGCCCGGATATGACAGCGAACACTGAAGCTTTCTTT. Protein product: CASSPDMTANTEAFF.

The chain employs TRBV6-5 and TRBJ2-7; 11 bases agree with TRBD2. The CDR3 is 15 residues long. Germline V lookup: CDR1 MNHEY, CDR2 SVGAGI. The trim removed 5 bases at V and 2 bases at J, leaving 5 bases unmatched. DNA for the CDR3: TGTGCCAGCAGTCCCGGGACTAGCGGAACCTACGAGCAGTACTTC. It translates to CASSPGTSGTYEQYF.

This rearrangement joins TRBV5-4 to TRBJ1-2, with 7 bases lining up with TRBD1. The J segment lost 4 bases and the V segment lost 4 bases, leaving 13 bases of the junction unmatched. The V gene's germline CDR1 is SGHNT and CDR2 YYREEE (reference sequence). The CDR3 is made up of 16 amino acids. CDR3 amino acids: CASSGDTPGQSYGYTF. The CDR3 DNA reads TGTGCCAGCAGCGGGGACACACCGGGACAGTCCTATGGCTACACCTTC.